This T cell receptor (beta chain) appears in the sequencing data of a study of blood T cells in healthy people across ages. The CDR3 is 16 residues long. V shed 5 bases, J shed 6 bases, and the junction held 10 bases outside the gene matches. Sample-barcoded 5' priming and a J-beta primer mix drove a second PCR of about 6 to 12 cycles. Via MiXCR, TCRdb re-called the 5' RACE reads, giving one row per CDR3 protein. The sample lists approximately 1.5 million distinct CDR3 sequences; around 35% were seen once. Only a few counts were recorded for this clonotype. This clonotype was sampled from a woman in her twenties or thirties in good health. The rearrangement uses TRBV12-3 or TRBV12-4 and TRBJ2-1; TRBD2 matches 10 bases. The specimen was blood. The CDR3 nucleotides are TGTGCCAGCAGTACAGCAAGACTAGCGGGTCCCAATGAGCAGTTCTTC. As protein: CASSTARLAGPNEQFF.